A single sample gave rise to the 15 T cell receptor beta chains below, sequenced in a study of molecular identifiers for immune sequencing clone quantification. TCRdb re-analysed the PCR reads in MiXCR, keeping a single row per CDR3 protein. The table has just under 650,000 distinct CDR3 sequences, 15% to 20% seen once. Source material: naive CD8+ T cells from blood, with Jurkat cell RNA spiked in. Stated subset: FACS-sorted CD8+CD4-CCR7+CD45RA+ naive T cells. The receptors were sampled from a human donor in good health. Some libraries in this study had Jurkat cell RNA spiked in.

This clonotype came up a few times. The J gene is TRBJ1-6, the V gene TRBV27, with D tentatively TRBD1 (5 bases). The V gene's germline CDR1 is MNHEY and CDR2 SMNVEV (reference sequence). Trimming took off 4 bases at V and 8 bases at J, with 12 bases between the two ends. This CDR3 is built from 14 residues. CDR3 region: CASSWFGGDSPLHF. CDR3 bases: TGTGCCAGCAGTTGGTTCGGGGGAGATTCACCCCTCCACTTT.

This clonotype was seen at least ten times. The chain couples TRBV12-3 or TRBV12-4 to TRBJ2-4; 12 positions match TRBD1. Germline trimming cut 2 bases from V and 0 bases from J; bases unmatched to any gene: 2. This CDR3 comprises 17 residues. The CDR3 sequence is CASSLTGQGAAKNIQYF. As DNA, the CDR3 is TGTGCCAGCAGTTTAACGGGACAGGGGGCAGCCAAAAACATTCAGTACTTC.

This clonotype occurred a few times. The chain uses TRBV7-2 and TRBJ2-7; 8 bases align to TRBD2. The ends lost 4 bases at V and 3 bases at J; junction bases unmatched: 8. CDR1 and CDR2 from the germline V gene are SGHTA and FQGNSA. This CDR3 is 15 amino acids long. Here the CDR3 reads CASSSPSSGDYEQYF. CDR3 nucleotides: TGTGCCAGCAGCTCGCCAAGTAGCGGGGACTACGAGCAGTACTTC.

This clonotype appeared many times. V usage is TRBV2 and J usage is TRBJ2-3, with D perhaps TRBD1 (5 bases). Trimming removed 7 bases from V and 0 bases from J, with 11 bases in between. This CDR3 has 14 residues. Germline lookup yields CDR1 SNHLY and CDR2 FYNNEI. The CDR3 protein is CASTLGVSTDTQYF. The CDR3 nucleotides read TGTGCCAGCACCTTAGGGGTTAGCACAGATACGCAGTATTTT.

The rearrangement uses TRBV2 and TRBJ2-1; D is perhaps TRBD2 (5 bases). Trimming stripped 7 bases from V and 6 bases from J, with 10 bases between. The CDR3 contains 12 residues. The germline gives CDR1 SNHLY, CDR2 FYNNEI. CDR3 protein: CASTDGINEQFF. The CDR3 bases are TGTGCCAGCACCGACGGGATCAATGAGCAGTTCTTC.

The genes are TRBV10-3 and TRBJ1-1; D gene uncertain. V was cut by 6 bases and J by 14 bases, with 22 bases left in between. Germline loops: CDR1 ENHRY, CDR2 SYGVKD. The CDR3 is 13 residues long. The CDR3 reads CAISVFMNTVAFF. CDR3 coding DNA: TGTGCCATCAGCGTTTTTATGAACACTGTAGCGTTCTTT.

This clonotype was recorded at least ten times. The genes are TRBV7-2 and TRBJ2-1; tentatively, D is TRBD2 (6 bases). The CDR3 loop spans 14 amino acids. Trimming cost V 6 bases and J 1 base, with 10 bases left between them. Per the germline V gene, CDR1 is SGHTA and CDR2 is FQGNSA. CDR3 in amino acids: CASSRRDSYNEQFF. CDR3 nucleotides: TGTGCCAGCAGTAGGAGGGATTCCTACAATGAGCAGTTCTTC.

This clonotype was recorded at least ten times. This rearrangement joins TRBV14 to TRBJ2-2; D gene ambiguous. CDR3 length: 14 residues. The ends were cut back, 0 bases at V and 5 bases at J, with 7 bases in the middle. CDR1 is SGHDN and CDR2 is FVKESK in the germline V gene. The CDR3 is CASSQDFKTGELFF. As DNA, the CDR3 is TGTGCCAGCAGCCAAGACTTCAAAACCGGGGAGCTGTTTTTT.

This clonotype was detected ten times or more. The rearrangement uses TRBV7-9 and TRBJ2-1; 13 nucleotides align to TRBD2. Germline CDR1 SEHNR, CDR2 FQNEAQ (reference sequence). CDR3 length equals 17 residues. V lost 4 bases, J lost 3 bases, and 6 bases stayed unmatched. For the CDR3, the DNA is TGTGCCAGCAGCTCCGGGACTAGCGGGAATCGCTACAATGAGCAGTTCTTC. It is translated as CASSSGTSGNRYNEQFF.

For this clonotype: A much larger clone lies one base from this, so it may be a read error. J is TRBJ2-7 and V is TRBV5-6, with a tentative D call TRBD1 (7 bases). Germline CDR1 is SGHDT and CDR2 is YYEEEE. The CDR3 loop spans 15 amino acids. CDR3 loop: CASSLTSTGDREQCF. CDR3 bases: TGTGCCAGCAGCCTCACTAGTACAGGGGACCGGGAGCAGTGCTTC.

This clonotype has at least ten counts. The V gene is TRBV12-3 or TRBV12-4, the J gene TRBJ2-7; D is perhaps TRBD1 (6 bases). The CDR3 is 14 residues long. Trimming pared 5 bases from V and 3 bases from J, leaving 14 bases between. CDR3 sequence reads: CASSPPAGVYEQYF. The CDR3 DNA follows: TGTGCCAGCAGTCCCCCGGCAGGGGTCTACGAGCAGTACTTC.

This chain links TRBV20-1 with TRBJ2-7, with 8 bases lining up with TRBD2. The CDR3 consists of 16 residues. The V and J ends lost 0 bases and 5 bases, in that order; junction bases with no gene match: 12. Germline assignment: CDR1 DFQATT and CDR2 SNEGSKA (reference sequence). CDR3 in amino acids: CSARDLTGGMFHEQYF. DNA for the CDR3: TGCAGTGCTAGAGATCTTACGGGGGGGATGTTCCACGAGCAGTACTTC.

A remark on this clonotype: A read error may be the cause here, since a much bigger clone is one base away. The rearrangement links TRBV7-9 to TRBJ1-1; 7 nucleotides match TRBD1. The germline V gene encodes CDR1 SEHNR and CDR2 FQNEAQ (reference sequence). The CDR3 is made up of 16 amino acids. In DNA form, the CDR3 reads TGTGCCAGCAGCCCAAGAACTCAGGGGGTGAACACTGAAGCTCTCTTT. This gives the protein CASSPRTQGVNTEALF.

Ten or more counts support this clonotype. This chain uses TRBV7-9 with TRBJ2-2; 8 bases align to TRBD1. The CDR3 totals 15 residues. Germline CDR1 SEHNR, CDR2 FQNEAQ (reference sequence). Trimming at V came to 4 bases and at J to 6 bases, leaving 7 bases not matched to a gene. CDR3 DNA sequence: TGTGCCAGCAGCTCCGGGACAGGACTCCCCGGGGAGCTGTTTTTT. Its translation is CASSSGTGLPGELFF.

This chain joins TRBV14 and TRBJ1-1; the D is unclear. CDR3 length: 15 amino acids. Trimming took off 0 bases at V and 3 bases at J, with 11 bases between the two ends. CDR1 SGHDN and CDR2 FVKESK come from the germline V gene. The CDR3 nucleotides are TGTGCCAGCAGCCAAGAACGGGGTTGGTACACTGAAGCTTTCTTT. This translates into CASSQERGWYTEAFF. The full variable domain, with the rest looked up from reference TRBV14 and TRBJ1-1, is EAGVTQFPSHSVIEKGQTVTLRCDPISGHDNLYWYRRVMGKEIKFLLHFVKESKQDESGMPNNRFLAERTGGTYSTLKVQPAELEDSGVYFCASSQERGWYTEAFFGQGTRLTVV.